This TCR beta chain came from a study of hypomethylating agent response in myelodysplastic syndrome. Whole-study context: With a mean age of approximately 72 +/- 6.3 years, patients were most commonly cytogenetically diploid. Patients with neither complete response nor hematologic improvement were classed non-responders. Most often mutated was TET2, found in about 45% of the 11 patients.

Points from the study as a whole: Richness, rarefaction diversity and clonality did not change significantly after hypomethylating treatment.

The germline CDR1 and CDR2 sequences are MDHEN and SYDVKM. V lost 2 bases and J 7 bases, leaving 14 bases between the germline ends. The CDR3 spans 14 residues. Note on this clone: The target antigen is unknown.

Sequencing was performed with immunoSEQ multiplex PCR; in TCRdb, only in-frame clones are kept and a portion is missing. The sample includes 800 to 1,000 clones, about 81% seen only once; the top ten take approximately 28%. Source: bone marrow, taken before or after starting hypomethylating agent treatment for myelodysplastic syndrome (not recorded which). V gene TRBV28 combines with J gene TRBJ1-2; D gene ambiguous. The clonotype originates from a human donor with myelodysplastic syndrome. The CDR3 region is CASSLDTFLIGYTF. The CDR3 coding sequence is TGTGCCAGCAGTTTAGACACTTTCCTGATTGGCTACACCTTC.